Listed below are T cell receptor beta chains from one sample, sequenced in a study of T-cell reconstitution after alpha-beta-depleted transplantation in children. TCRdb recomputed calls from the PCR reads with MiXCR, one row per CDR3 protein. The sample contains about 360,000 distinct CDR3 sequences, about an eighth of which appear only once. The material sequenced was PBMCs, taken from the stem cell graft. The source is a human donor who donated a stem cell graft to a child with Fanconi anemia. Each CDR3 is given with its conserved first and last residue. Where a row states a size, it is once, few, many or the class of an expanded clone; other rows omit it.

v_gene	abundance	j_gene	CDR3aa
TRBV21-1	many	TRBJ2-7	CASSIEQDYEQYF
TRBV20-1	-	TRBJ2-5	CSASLGQETQYF
TRBV5-1	-	TRBJ1-1	CASSLGQTQEAFF
TRBV18	few	TRBJ2-3	CASSPRQGAQDTQYF
TRBV10-3	-	TRBJ1-2	CAIRWDVGGYGYTF
TRBV5-1	-	TRBJ2-5	CASSPGQPRRTQYF
TRBV11-2	many	TRBJ2-5	CASSLDGAGYQETQYF
TRBV11-1	-	TRBJ2-1	CASSLRFGHGSYNEQFF
TRBV29-1	few	TRBJ2-2	CSVESANTGELFF
TRBV7-9	many	TRBJ1-2	CASSLDFGVDYGYTF
TRBV20-1	-	TRBJ2-3	CSARDPGGTTDTQYF
TRBV6-2/TRBV6-3	-	TRBJ1-2	CASSPRTGDFYGYTF
TRBV7-3	-	TRBJ2-5	CASSSGQGNWETQYF
TRBV20-1	many	TRBJ2-7	CSARGGNEQYF
TRBV12-3/TRBV12-4	-	TRBJ1-4	CASSRGLDEKLFF
TRBV3-1	many	TRBJ1-1	CASRDRAGTEAFF
TRBV27	many	TRBJ1-5	CASSPKGRDPVLKPQHF
TRBV25-1	-	TRBJ2-5	CASSEYRVKETQYF
TRBV5-5	-	TRBJ2-1	CATGPNPYNEQFF
TRBV7-2	-	TRBJ1-1	CASSRTGTVKTEAFF
TRBV4-3	many	TRBJ1-2	CASSQEGEGNYGYTF
TRBV7-6	-	TRBJ2-2	CASSLAWAGELFF
TRBV29-1	many	TRBJ2-3	CSVEVVSRLSTDTQYF
TRBV2	few	TRBJ1-2	CASSELGAGYTF
TRBV3-1	many	TRBJ2-2	CASSLLASGELFF
TRBV29-1	few	TRBJ2-5	CSVDFGSGGPLGETQYF
TRBV29-1	-	TRBJ2-5	CSVARTSGTILGETQYF
TRBV5-1	few	TRBJ1-2	CASSLDAYGYTF
TRBV4-3	-	TRBJ1-2	CASSHRSPGKRYGYTF
TRBV5-1	-	TRBJ2-3	CASKEQSNTDTQYF
TRBV27	few	TRBJ1-3	CASRPQGAYGNTIYF
TRBV18	-	TRBJ2-4	CASSMDPVAKNIQYF
TRBV5-5	few	TRBJ2-7	CASSFVSLYEQYF
TRBV9	-	TRBJ2-7	CASSAGTVPYEQYF
TRBV4-3	many	TRBJ2-2	CASSQEMGYTGELFF
TRBV3-1	few	TRBJ1-2	CASSQAGVRGYTF
TRBV12-3/TRBV12-4	few	TRBJ1-2	CASSFTGGRDGYTF
TRBV6-1	many	TRBJ2-5	CASSRGTSGRSETQYF
TRBV27	few	TRBJ2-7	CASSPTVSYEQYF
TRBV5-1	-	TRBJ1-1	CASSLGLSYNTEAFF